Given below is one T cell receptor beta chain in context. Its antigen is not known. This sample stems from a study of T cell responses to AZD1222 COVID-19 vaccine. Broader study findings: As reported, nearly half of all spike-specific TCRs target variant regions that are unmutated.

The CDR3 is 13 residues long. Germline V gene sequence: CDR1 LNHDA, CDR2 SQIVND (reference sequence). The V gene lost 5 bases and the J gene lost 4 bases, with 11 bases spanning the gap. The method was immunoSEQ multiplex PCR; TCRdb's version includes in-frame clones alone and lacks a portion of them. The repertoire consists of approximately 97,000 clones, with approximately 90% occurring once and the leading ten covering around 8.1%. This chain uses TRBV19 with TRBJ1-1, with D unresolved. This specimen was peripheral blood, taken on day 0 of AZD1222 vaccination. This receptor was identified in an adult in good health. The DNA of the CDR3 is TGTGCCAGTAGTCCCGGTCGGAGCACTGAAGCTTTCTTT. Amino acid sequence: CASSPGRSTEAFF.